This T cell receptor (beta chain) was found in a study of blood T cell repertoires in COVID-19. Method: immunoSEQ multiplex PCR; TCRdb's copy keeps in-frame clones and lacks some. Counted here are 250,000 to 300,000 clones, 88% occurring once; the ten biggest clones make up 11%. The clonotype comes from a woman in her 30s with COVID-19, enrolled during active disease. Sequencing input: peripheral blood.

The CDR3 sequence is CASSLEGSWGNTIYF. DNA for the CDR3: TGTGCCAGCAGTTTAGAGGGCAGCTGGGGAAACACCATATATTTT. The J gene is TRBJ1-3, the V gene TRBV28; D gene uncertain. CDR3 length equals 15 residues. V lost 2 bases, J lost 4 bases, and 12 bases lay in between. Per the germline V gene, CDR1 is MDHEN and CDR2 is SYDVKM.